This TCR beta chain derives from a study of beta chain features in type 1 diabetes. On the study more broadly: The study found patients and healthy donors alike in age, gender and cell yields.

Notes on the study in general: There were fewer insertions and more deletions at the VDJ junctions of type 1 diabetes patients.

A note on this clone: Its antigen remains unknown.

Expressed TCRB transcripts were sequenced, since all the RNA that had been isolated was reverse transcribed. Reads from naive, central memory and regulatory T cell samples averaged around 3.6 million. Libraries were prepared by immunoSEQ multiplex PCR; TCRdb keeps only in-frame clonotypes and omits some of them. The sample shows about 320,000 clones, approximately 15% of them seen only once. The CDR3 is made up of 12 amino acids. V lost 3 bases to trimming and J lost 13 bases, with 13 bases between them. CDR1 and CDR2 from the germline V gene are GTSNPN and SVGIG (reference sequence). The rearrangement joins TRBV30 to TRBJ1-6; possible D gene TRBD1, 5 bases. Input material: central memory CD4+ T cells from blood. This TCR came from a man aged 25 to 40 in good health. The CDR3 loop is CAWRQGTSPLHF. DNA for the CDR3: TGTGCCTGGAGGCAAGGGACCTCGCCCCTCCACTTT.